The T cell receptor (beta chain) under discussion was sequenced for a study of cytomegalovirus exposure and HLA in healthy donors. The PCR contained 60 Vbeta and 13 Jbeta primers. Repertoires were generated with immunoSEQ multiplex PCR, while TCRdb's copy carries only in-frame clones and drops some. This sample has approximately 150,000 clones, with approximately 80% found just once. This CDR3 is 18 amino acids long. The germline CDR1 and CDR2 sequences are SEHNR and FQNEAQ (reference sequence). J lost 1 base, V lost 5 bases, and 12 bases had no gene match. This clonotype was sampled from a male donor in good health and CMV-seronegative. The rearrangement joins TRBV7-9 to TRBJ2-3; 10 bases fit TRBD2. Sequencing was done on a sample of PBMCs. For the CDR3, the DNA is TGTGCCAGCAGCCGAGAGTTTAGCGGGGGGAGAGGCACAGATACGCAGTATTTT. It encodes CASSREFSGGRGTDTQYF.